The clone carrying this T cell receptor beta chain was found many times. Its antigen is unidentified. This sample is part of a study of T-cell reconstitution after alpha-beta-depleted transplantation in children. Germline V gene lookup returns CDR1 MGHRA and CDR2 YSYEKL. The V and J ends lost 4 bases and 6 bases, in that order; junction bases with no gene match: 27. The CDR3 runs to 20 residues. This sample's TCRbeta library carried unique molecular identifier barcodes. In TCRdb, the PCR reads were re-called with MiXCR into one record per CDR3 protein. The sample records 750,000 to 950,000 distinct CDR3 sequences, about 15% being singletons. Study-level findings and limits: Several hundred graft clones that had expanded were reportedly the source of alpha-beta T cells about two months after transplant. One year post-transplant, T-cell counts and diversity were largely derived from T cells produced anew. After transplant, high TCRbeta diversity at day 60 in some patients arose from surviving recipient T cells and thymic progenitors.

Sequenced material: PBMCs, mostly from graft donor cells, taken 360 days after TCRalphabeta/CD19-depleted stem cell transplant. J is TRBJ2-7 and V is TRBV4-1; 7 nucleotides align to TRBD2. This clonotype was sampled from a male patient between 5 and 17 years old who had a stem cell transplant for acute lymphoblastic leukemia, so the T cells may come from the graft donor. CDR3 loop: CASSLDRLTSSDIRPGEQYF. The CDR3 nucleotides are TGCGCCAGCAGCCTAGATCGACTGACTAGCTCAGACATACGGCCTGGCGAGCAGTACTTC.